The entry that follows covers one T cell receptor (beta chain) sequence. Libraries were prepared by immunoSEQ multiplex PCR; TCRdb keeps only in-frame clonotypes and omits some of them. The sample records approximately 440,000 clones, roughly 87% being singletons. This entry belongs to a study of blood T cell repertoires in COVID-19. Enrollees, roughly 18 to 95 years old, lived in roughly 24 US areas. Sequenced sample: PBMCs or T cells enriched from blood (not recorded which). This TCR was sampled from a man aged 18 to 30 who had recovered from COVID-19.

The CDR3 DNA reads TGTGCCTGGGCGAGGGATAGCAATCAGCCCCAGCATTTT. Amino acids: CAWARDSNQPQHF. The rearrangement links TRBV7-8 to TRBJ1-5, with no clear D. The CDR3 sequence is 13 residues long. V was clipped by 11 bases and J by 0 bases, with 11 bases between them. Germline V gives CDR1 SGHVS, CDR2 FQNEAQ.